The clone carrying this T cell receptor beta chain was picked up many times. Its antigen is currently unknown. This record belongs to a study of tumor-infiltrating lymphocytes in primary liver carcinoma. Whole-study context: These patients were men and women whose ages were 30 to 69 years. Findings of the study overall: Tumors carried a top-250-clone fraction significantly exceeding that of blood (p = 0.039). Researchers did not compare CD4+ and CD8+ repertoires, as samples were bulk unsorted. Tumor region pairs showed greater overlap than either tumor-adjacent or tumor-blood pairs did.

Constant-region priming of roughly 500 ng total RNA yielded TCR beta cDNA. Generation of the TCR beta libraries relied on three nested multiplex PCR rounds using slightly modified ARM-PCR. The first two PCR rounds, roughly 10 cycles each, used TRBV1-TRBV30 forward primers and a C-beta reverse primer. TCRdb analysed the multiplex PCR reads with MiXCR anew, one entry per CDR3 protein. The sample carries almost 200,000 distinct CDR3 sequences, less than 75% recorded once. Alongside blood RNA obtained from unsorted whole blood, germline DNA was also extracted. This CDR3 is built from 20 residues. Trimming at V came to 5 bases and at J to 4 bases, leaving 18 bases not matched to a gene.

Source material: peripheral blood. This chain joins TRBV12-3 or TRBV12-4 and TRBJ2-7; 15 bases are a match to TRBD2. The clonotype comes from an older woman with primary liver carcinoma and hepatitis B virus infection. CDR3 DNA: TGTGCCAGCAGTACCCTAGGACTAGCGGGAGGGTCGACAATAGAATACGAGCAGTACTTC. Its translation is CASSTLGLAGGSTIEYEQYF.